This T cell receptor (beta chain) was obtained from a study of shared clonotypes between healthy human individuals. Naive-designated CD8 cells lacked CD45RO, were positively enriched for CCR7, and omitted terminally differentiated effector memory CD45RA+ cells. The V end was cut by 3 bases, the J end by 2 bases, with 17 bases between. The CDR3 has 17 amino acids. Per germline, CDR1 SGHNT and CDR2 YENEEA. The table came from immunoSEQ multiplex PCR; TCRdb's copy has only in-frame clones and leaves some out. This sample carries millions of clones, about 95% of them seen once, and the ten largest clones take 1% to 1.3%.

The receptor was isolated from a man in his late teens or twenties in good health. This chain uses TRBV11-3 with TRBJ2-1; D is ambiguous. Sequencing was done on a sample of naive CD8+ T cells sorted from blood. The CDR3 spells CASSLDGSGETYNEQFF. CDR3 nucleotide sequence: TGTGCCAGCAGCTTGGACGGATCTGGCGAGACCTACAATGAGCAGTTCTTC.